This TCR beta chain stems from a study of blood T cell repertoires in COVID-19. Study context: Sites across the United States, Italy and Spain contributed samples from acute and convalescent COVID-19.

Sequenced by immunoSEQ multiplex PCR; TCRdb stores in-frame clones only, minus some. The sample includes approximately 160,000 clones, under 90% seen only once; the top ten take around 7.8%. CDR1 and CDR2 (germline): SNHLY, FYNNEI. The CDR3 loop spans 16 amino acids. V dropped 6 bases and J dropped 2 bases, with 14 bases sitting between them. What was sequenced was PBMCs or T cells enriched from blood (not recorded which). This TCR was recovered from a man aged 50 to 60 who had recovered from COVID-19. The chain combines TRBV2 with TRBJ1-6; maybe TRBD1 (6 bases). In DNA, the CDR3 is TGTGCCAGCAGCACCGGGACACTCACCTATAATTCACCCCTCCACTTT. It encodes CASSTGTLTYNSPLHF.